A single sample gave rise to the 7 T cell receptor beta chains below, sequenced in a study of shared clonotypes between healthy human individuals. Libraries were prepared by immunoSEQ multiplex PCR; TCRdb keeps only in-frame clonotypes and omits some of them. This table has some 470,000 clones, 60% to 85% appearing once. The sequenced material came from PBMCs. Receptor source: a woman aged 35 to 49 in good health. Some clones in this sample may be carry-over from other donors' samples.

The chain carries TRBV15 and TRBJ2-1; a weak D match, TRBD2 (5 bases). The germline CDR1 and CDR2 sequences are LNHNV and YYDKDF (reference sequence). Trimming removed 5 bases from V and 4 bases from J, with 15 bases in between. The length of the CDR3 is 15 residues. The CDR3 spells CATSPRTGDYNEQFF. For the CDR3, the DNA is TGTGCCACCAGCCCACGGACTGGAGATTACAATGAGCAGTTCTTC.

This clone occurred a few times. Within the sample, other DNA sequences also encode this same CDR3. This chain joins TRBV6-5 and TRBJ2-7, with 9 positions matching TRBD1. Looked up from germline, CDR1 is MNHEY and CDR2 is SVGAGI. CDR3 length: 13 residues. J gave up 7 bases and V 6 bases, and 7 bases lay outside the gene matches. CDR3 protein: CASRFTGGVEQYF. The DNA of the CDR3 is TGTGCCAGCAGATTCACAGGGGGCGTTGAGCAGTACTTC.

The chain is built from TRBV9 and TRBJ2-7; the D call may be TRBD1 or TRBD2 (7 bases each). Trimming removed 4 bases at V and 2 bases at J, with 16 bases between. The CDR3 is made up of 15 amino acids. Germline V gene lookup returns CDR1 SGDLS and CDR2 YYNGEE. Written as DNA, the CDR3 is TGTGCCAGCAGCCCTCAGGGGGGAGGGACCTACGAGCAGTACTTC. Its protein is CASSPQGGGTYEQYF.

The J gene is TRBJ1-1, the V gene TRBV5-1; a possible D gene is TRBD1 (6 bases). V shed 4 bases and J shed 0 bases, with 13 bases lying between them. Germline V gene sequence: CDR1 SGHRS, CDR2 YFSETQ. This CDR3 region has 15 residues. The CDR3 sequence: CASSPKTGMNTEAFF. The CDR3 coding sequence is TGCGCCAGCAGCCCAAAGACAGGAATGAACACTGAAGCTTTCTTT.

The CDR3 DNA sequence: TGTGCCAGCAGTTTCCGGACTAGCGGGGGTCAGTATGAGCAGTTCTTC. It is translated as CASSFRTSGGQYEQFF. The V and J genes are TRBV28 and TRBJ2-1, with 13 bases matching TRBD2. Germline CDR1 MDHEN, CDR2 SYDVKM. There are 16 residues in the CDR3. V dropped 3 bases and J dropped 8; count of bases not matched to a gene: 7.

Many counts were recorded for this clone. The rearrangement links TRBV29-1 to TRBJ1-2, with D uncertain. V shed 2 bases and J shed 5 bases, with 12 bases lying between them. Per the germline V gene, CDR1 is SQVTM and CDR2 is ANQGSEA. The CDR3 runs 13 residues. CDR3 region: CSVESEGGYGYTF. CDR3 DNA sequence: TGCAGCGTTGAATCAGAGGGTGGGTATGGCTACACCTTC.

V and J are TRBV5-8 and TRBJ2-7; the match to TRBD1 covers 8 bases. J gave up 2 bases and V 3 bases, and 4 bases lay outside the gene matches. The CDR3 loop spans 14 amino acids. Germline CDR1 and CDR2: SGHTS and YDEGEE. The CDR3 loop is CASSSDRDPYEQYF. The CDR3 DNA reads as TGTGCCAGCAGCTCGGACAGGGACCCCTACGAGCAGTACTTC.